The clone carrying this TCR beta chain was counted between two and nine times. What it binds is unknown. Clones were sequenced by immunoSEQ multiplex PCR, and TCRdb holds only the in-frame ones, with some missing. In the table there are around 83,000 clones, about four fifths of which are singletons. This entry comes from a study of OX40 agonist ivuxolimab in advanced cancers. Looking at the study overall: Ivuxolimab, an agonist antibody against OX40 (CD134), was given to patients. Regarding the study as a whole: CD4+ and CD8+ blood T cells expanded clonally by week 6 at 0.1 to 3.0 mg/kg.

Blood samples were obtained at baseline, cycle 4 day 1, and cycle 7 day 1. Trimming removed 8 bases at V and 0 bases at J, with 10 bases between. The CDR3 runs to 13 residues. Germline CDR1 reads ENHRY; CDR2 reads SYGVKD. The TCR comes from an adult with an advanced solid tumor such as melanoma, head and neck, liver or kidney cancer. The chain joins TRBV10-3 to TRBJ1-1; unclear D gene. This specimen consisted of CD4+ or CD8+ T cells sorted from blood, obtained in a trial of the OX40 agonist ivuxolimab. The DNA of the CDR3 is TGTGCCATCCGAGAAAGGGTGAACACTGAAGCTTTCTTT. It encodes CAIRERVNTEAFF.